These 17 T cell receptor beta chains share one sample of origin, sequenced in a study of beta chain features in type 1 diabetes. For these TCRs, the target antigens are not known. Whole-study results and caveats: Type 1 diabetes patients had moderately but significantly shorter TCRB CDR3s in all four CD4+ subsets.

The isolated RNA, all of it, was reverse transcribed, so expressed TCRB transcripts were what got sequenced. Sequencing was performed with immunoSEQ multiplex PCR; in TCRdb, only in-frame clones are kept and a portion is missing. This sample has approximately 170,000 clones; 63% occur once, and the top ten carry about 0.081%. Input material: naive CD4+ T cells from blood. These receptors came from a man aged 25 to 40 with type 1 diabetes.

This chain links TRBV9 with TRBJ1-5; 12 nucleotides line up with TRBD1. This CDR3 is 16 amino acids long. The junction had 6 bases not matched to a gene; V was cut back by 5 bases and J by 3 bases. The V gene's germline CDR1 is SGDLS and CDR2 YYNGEE. CDR3 DNA sequence: TGTGCCAGCAGTCTGGGACAGGGGGCAACCAATCAGCCCCAGCATTTT. Translating it yields CASSLGQGATNQPQHF.

The chain joins TRBV7-2 to TRBJ2-1, with D perhaps TRBD1 (5 bases). Looked up from germline, CDR1 is SGHTA and CDR2 is FQGNSA. CDR3 length: 13 amino acids. Trimming stripped 4 bases from V and 4 bases from J, with 8 bases between. CDR3: CASSSGSYNEQFF. The CDR3 DNA is TGTGCCAGCAGCTCAGGGTCGTACAATGAGCAGTTCTTC. Full variable domain (rest looked up from reference TRBV7-2 and TRBJ2-1): GAGVSQSPSNKVTEKGKDVELRCDPISGHTALYWYRQSLGQGLEFLIYFQGNSAPDKSGLPSDRFSAERTGGSVSTLTIQRTQQEDSAVYLCASSSGSYNEQFFGPGTRLTVL.

This chain uses TRBV9 with TRBJ1-5, with a possible D match to TRBD1 (6 bases). Trimming pared 0 bases from V and 6 bases from J, leaving 13 bases between. The CDR3 totals 15 residues. Looked up from germline, CDR1 is SGDLS and CDR2 is YYNGEE. CDR3 nucleotide sequence: TGTGCCAGCAGCGTAGGTACAGGGAATAGTCAGCCCCAGCATTTT. This sequence encodes CASSVGTGNSQPQHF.

The chain joins TRBV29-1 to TRBJ1-2; weak D call: TRBD1 (5 bases). Germline CDR1 and CDR2: SQVTM and ANQGSEA. With 1 base removed from V and 7 bases from J, the gap between germline ends came to 10 bases. The CDR3 runs to 12 residues. DNA of the CDR3: TGCAGCGTTGAAGGAGGGGACTTTGGCTACACCTTC. Its protein is CSVEGGDFGYTF.

The V and J genes are TRBV29-1 and TRBJ2-3; D possibly corresponds to TRBD1 (6 bases). Germline V CDR1 and CDR2: SQVTM, ANQGSEA. V shed 7 bases and J shed 6 bases, with 17 bases lying between them. CDR3 length equals 13 residues. CDR3 DNA sequence: TGCAGCGGGGGCGTGGGGGCCGGTGATACGCAGTATTTT. Residues: CSGGVGAGDTQYF.

This chain joins TRBV5-1 and TRBJ2-5; the D is unclear. V lost 0 bases and J lost 2, with 5 bases in between. The CDR3 is made up of 13 amino acids. Per the germline V gene, CDR1 is SGHRS and CDR2 is YFSETQ. CDR3 nucleotides: TGCGCCAGCAGCTTGGACGGACAAGAGACCCAGTACTTC. It is translated as CASSLDGQETQYF.

This clone was counted only a few times. The V gene is TRBV9, the J gene TRBJ2-5, with 10 bases identical to TRBD2. Germline CDR1 SGDLS, CDR2 YYNGEE. V lost 0 bases and J lost 5; bases outside the gene matches: 10. There are 17 residues in the CDR3. The CDR3 loop reads CASSVGGTSGAEETQYF. CDR3 nucleotide sequence: TGTGCCAGCAGCGTAGGAGGAACTAGCGGGGCTGAGGAGACCCAGTACTTC.

J is TRBJ2-1 and V is TRBV9; D is uncertain. The CDR3 is 15 amino acids. CDR1 SGDLS and CDR2 YYNGEE come from the germline V gene. Between the trimmed V and J ends, which lost 0 bases and 4 bases, there was a span of 11 bases. The CDR3 sequence: CASSVGRVEYNEQFF. The CDR3 DNA reads TGTGCCAGCAGCGTAGGACGGGTGGAATACAATGAGCAGTTCTTC.

V gene TRBV27 combines with J gene TRBJ2-6; D remains ambiguous. V was trimmed by 3 bases and J by 1 base, leaving 7 bases between them. The CDR3 loop spans 15 amino acids. Per the germline V gene, CDR1 is MNHEY and CDR2 is SMNVEV (reference sequence). CDR3 sequence (DNA): TGTGCCAGCAGTTTTCTGCTATCTGGGGCCAACGTCCTGACTTTC. This translates into CASSFLLSGANVLTF.

The chain carries TRBV7-9 and TRBJ2-7; unclear D gene. Germline CDR1 SEHNR, CDR2 FQNEAQ (reference sequence). V was clipped by 0 bases and J by 5 bases, with 8 bases between them. This CDR3 has 13 residues. DNA of the CDR3: TGTGCCAGCAGCTTAGCGCCAAGGAACGAGCAGTACTTC. This codes for CASSLAPRNEQYF.

The V and J genes are TRBV30 and TRBJ1-5, with D maybe TRBD1 (5 bases). Germline V gene sequence: CDR1 GTSNPN, CDR2 SVGIG (reference sequence). The ends were cut back, 5 bases at V and 3 bases at J, with 11 bases in the middle. The CDR3 is 13 amino acids. CDR3 DNA sequence: TGTGCCTGGGCCGGGACGTCCAATCAGCCCCAGCATTTT. Protein product: CAWAGTSNQPQHF.

The gene calls are TRBV30 and TRBJ1-5, with 9 bases fitting TRBD1. The germline gives CDR1 GTSNPN, CDR2 SVGIG (reference sequence). The CDR3 is 16 amino acids. V was clipped by 2 bases and J by 6 bases; unmatched bases: 11. The CDR3 here is CAWSPMDRGLVQPQHF. The CDR3 DNA reads as TGTGCCTGGAGTCCGATGGACAGGGGTTTAGTTCAGCCCCAGCATTTT. Full variable domain (rest looked up from reference TRBV30 and TRBJ1-5): SQTIHQWPATLVQPVGSPLSLECTVEGTSNPNLYWYRQAAGRGLQLLFYSVGIGQISSEVPQNLSASRPQDRQFILSSKKLLLSDSGFYLCAWSPMDRGLVQPQHFGDGTRLSIL.

The chain has TRBV7-2 and TRBJ2-1; D is unclear. Germline loops: CDR1 SGHTA, CDR2 FQGNSA. The CDR3 has 17 residues. Trimming took off 4 bases at V and 5 bases at J, with 21 bases between the two ends. The DNA of the CDR3 is TGTGCCAGCAGCTCCCATGGGTTGCCACGGAACAACAATGAGCAGTTCTTC. Its translation: CASSSHGLPRNNNEQFF.

The chain links TRBV28 to TRBJ1-1; TRBD1 might be the D (5 bases). CDR1 and CDR2 from the germline V gene are MDHEN and SYDVKM. Trimming left V 2 bases short and J 1 base short, with 8 bases between. The CDR3 extends over 14 amino acids. The CDR3 here is CASSLGTANTEAFF. The CDR3 nucleotides read TGTGCCAGCAGTTTAGGGACGGCGAACACTGAAGCTTTCTTT.

The V and J genes are TRBV18 and TRBJ2-3; D remains unclear. The V gene lost 2 bases and the J gene lost 2 bases, with 11 bases spanning the gap. There are 15 residues in the CDR3. Germline V gene lookup returns CDR1 KGHSH and CDR2 LQKENI. CDR3 protein: CASSPMPRYTDTQYF. CDR3 coding DNA: TGTGCCAGCTCACCAATGCCAAGATACACAGATACGCAGTATTTT.

This clone was seen a handful of times. The same CDR3 also results from other DNA sequences found in this sample. The rearrangement links TRBV29-1 to TRBJ2-2; D is unresolved. The CDR3 spans 12 residues. V lost 6 bases to trimming and J lost 1 base, with 6 bases between them. From germline, CDR1 is SQVTM and CDR2 ANQGSEA. The DNA of the CDR3 is TGCAGCGTCGAACAGAACACCGGGGAGCTGTTTTTT. Its protein is CSVEQNTGELFF.

The chain carries TRBV29-1 and TRBJ1-1; 7 bases agree with TRBD1. This CDR3 spans 12 amino acids. V dropped 5 bases and J dropped 8; count of bases not matched to a gene: 8. Germline V gene data show CDR1 as SQVTM and CDR2 as ANQGSEA. CDR3 in amino acids: CSVLGGASEAFF. In nucleotides, the CDR3 is TGCAGCGTTCTAGGGGGCGCATCCGAAGCTTTCTTT.